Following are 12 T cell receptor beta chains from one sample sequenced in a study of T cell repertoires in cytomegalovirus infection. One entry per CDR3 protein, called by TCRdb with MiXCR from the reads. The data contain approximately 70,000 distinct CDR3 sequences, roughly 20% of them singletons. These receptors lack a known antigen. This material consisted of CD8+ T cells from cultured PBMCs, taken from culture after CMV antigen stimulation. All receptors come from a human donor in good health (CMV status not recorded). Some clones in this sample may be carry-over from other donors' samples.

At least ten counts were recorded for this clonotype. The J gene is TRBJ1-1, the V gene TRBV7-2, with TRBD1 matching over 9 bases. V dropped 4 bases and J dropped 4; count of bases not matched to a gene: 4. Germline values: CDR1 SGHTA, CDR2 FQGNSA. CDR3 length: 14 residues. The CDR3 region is CASSYGTGSTEAFF. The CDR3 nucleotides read TGTGCCAGCAGCTACGGGACAGGGAGCACTGAAGCTTTCTTT.

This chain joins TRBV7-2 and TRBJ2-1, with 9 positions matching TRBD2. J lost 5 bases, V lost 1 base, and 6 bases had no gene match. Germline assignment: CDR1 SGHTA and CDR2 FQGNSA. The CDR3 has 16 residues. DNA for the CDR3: TGTGCCAGCAGCTTAGTGGCGGGGGGGGTAAACAATGAGCAGTTCTTC. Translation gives CASSLVAGGVNNEQFF.

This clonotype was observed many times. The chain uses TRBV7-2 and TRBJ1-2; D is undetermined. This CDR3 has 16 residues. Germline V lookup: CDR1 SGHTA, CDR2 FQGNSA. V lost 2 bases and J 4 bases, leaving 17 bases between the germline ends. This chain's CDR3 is CASSLTDFQSPYGYTF. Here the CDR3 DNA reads TGTGCCAGCAGCTTAACGGACTTTCAGTCCCCCTATGGCTACACCTTC. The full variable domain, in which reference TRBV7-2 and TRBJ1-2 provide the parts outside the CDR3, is GAGVSQSPSNKVTEKGKDVELRCDPISGHTALYWYRQSLGQGLEFLIYFQGNSAPDKSGLPSDRFSAERTGGSVSTLTIQRTQQEDSAVYLCASSLTDFQSPYGYTFGSGTRLTVV.

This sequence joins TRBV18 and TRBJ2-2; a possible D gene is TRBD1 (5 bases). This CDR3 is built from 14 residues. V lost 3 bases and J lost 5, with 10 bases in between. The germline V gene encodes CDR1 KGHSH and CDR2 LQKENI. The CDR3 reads CASSPERGTGELFF. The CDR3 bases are TGTGCCAGCTCACCGGAAAGGGGAACCGGGGAGCTGTTTTTT.

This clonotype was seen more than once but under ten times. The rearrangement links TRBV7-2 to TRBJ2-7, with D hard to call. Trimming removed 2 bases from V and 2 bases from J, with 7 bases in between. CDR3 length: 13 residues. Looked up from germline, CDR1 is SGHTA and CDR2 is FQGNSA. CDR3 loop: CASSLQVAYEQYF. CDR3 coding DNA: TGTGCCAGCAGCTTACAGGTTGCCTACGAGCAGTACTTC.

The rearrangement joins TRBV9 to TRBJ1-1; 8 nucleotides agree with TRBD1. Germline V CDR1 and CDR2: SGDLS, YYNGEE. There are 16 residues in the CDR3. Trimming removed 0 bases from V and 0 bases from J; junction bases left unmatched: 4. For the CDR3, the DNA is TGTGCCAGCAGCGTAGTCGGGACAGGCATGAACACTGAAGCTTTCTTT. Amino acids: CASSVVGTGMNTEAFF.

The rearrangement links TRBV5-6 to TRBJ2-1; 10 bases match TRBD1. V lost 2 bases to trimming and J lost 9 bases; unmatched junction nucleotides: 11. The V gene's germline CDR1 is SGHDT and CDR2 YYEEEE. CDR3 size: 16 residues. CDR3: CASSLTPGTGDGEQFF. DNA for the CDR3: TGTGCCAGCAGCTTAACTCCCGGGACAGGGGACGGTGAGCAGTTCTTC.

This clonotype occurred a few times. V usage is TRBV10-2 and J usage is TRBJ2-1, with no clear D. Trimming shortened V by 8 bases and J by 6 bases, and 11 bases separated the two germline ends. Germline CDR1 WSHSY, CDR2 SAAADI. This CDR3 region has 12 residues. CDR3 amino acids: CASSPPGNEQFF. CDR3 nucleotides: TGCGCCAGCTCCCCGCCCGGCAATGAGCAGTTCTTC.

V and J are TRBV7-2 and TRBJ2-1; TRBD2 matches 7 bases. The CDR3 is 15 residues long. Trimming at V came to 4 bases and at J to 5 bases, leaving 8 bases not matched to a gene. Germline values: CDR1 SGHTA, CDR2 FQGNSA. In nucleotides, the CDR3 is TGTGCCAGCAGCTCGTGGGGGGGGTACAACAATGAGCAGTTCTTC. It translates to CASSSWGGYNNEQFF.

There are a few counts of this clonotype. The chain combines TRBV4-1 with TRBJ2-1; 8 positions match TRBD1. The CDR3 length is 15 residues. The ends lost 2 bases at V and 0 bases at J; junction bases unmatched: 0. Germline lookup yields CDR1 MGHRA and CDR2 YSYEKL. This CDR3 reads CASSQTGGSYNEQFF. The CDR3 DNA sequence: TGCGCCAGCAGCCAAACAGGGGGCTCCTACAATGAGCAGTTCTTC.

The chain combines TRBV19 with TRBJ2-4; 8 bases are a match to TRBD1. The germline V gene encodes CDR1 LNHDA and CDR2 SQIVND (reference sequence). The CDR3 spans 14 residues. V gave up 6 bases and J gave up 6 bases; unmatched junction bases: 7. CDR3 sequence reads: CASSPSGGSNIQYF. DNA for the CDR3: TGTGCCAGTAGCCCGTCAGGGGGCTCAAACATTCAGTACTTC.

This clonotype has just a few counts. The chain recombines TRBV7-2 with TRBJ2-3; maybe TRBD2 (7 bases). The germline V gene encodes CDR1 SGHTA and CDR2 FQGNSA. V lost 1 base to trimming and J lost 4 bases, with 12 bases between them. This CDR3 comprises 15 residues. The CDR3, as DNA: TGTGCCAGCAGCTTAGTGGGGGGGCGCGCAGATACGCAGTATTTT. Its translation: CASSLVGGRADTQYF.